This T cell receptor (beta chain) was retrieved from a study of blood T cell repertoires in COVID-19. From germline, CDR1 is SGHRS and CDR2 YFSETQ. The trim removed 3 bases at V and 6 bases at J, leaving 6 bases unmatched. The CDR3 is made up of 15 amino acids. In the authors' workflow: Estimation of nucleated cell counts relied on the amplification of reference gene primers. Here immunoSEQ multiplex PCR was the method, and the copy in TCRdb shows in-frame clones only, minus some. The DNA was the basis for D and trimming; V, J and clone size are from that table. The repertoire holds roughly 320,000 clones, with about 87% as singletons.

What was sequenced was peripheral blood. The source of this sequence is a man in his 70s with acute or convalescent COVID-19. The chain carries TRBV5-1 and TRBJ1-1; TRBD1 aligns across 12 bases. CDR3 nucleotides: TGCGCCAGCAGCTGGGACAGGGGGCTGGGTGCTGAAGCTTTCTTT. Translating it yields CASSWDRGLGAEAFF.